This T cell receptor (beta chain) was documented in a study of blood T cell repertoires in COVID-19. About the research overall: The study drew acute and convalescent COVID-19 samples from the United States, Italy and Spain. In each case, the material was cDNA or gDNA derived from T cells, B-cell-depleted T cells, or PBMCs.

This table comes from immunoSEQ multiplex PCR, and its TCRdb copy is limited to in-frame clones, with some not included. The table has around 170,000 clones, 70% to 90% seen once. The receptor comes from a woman in her 30s with acute or convalescent COVID-19. The sample comprised peripheral blood.

DNA for the CDR3: TGCAGTGCTAGTGATAGCGGGTCCCAAGAGACCCAGTACTTC. This encodes CSASDSGSQETQYF. This rearrangement joins TRBV20-1 to TRBJ2-5; TRBD2 matches 7 bases. CDR1 DFQATT and CDR2 SNEGSKA come from the germline V gene (reference sequence). V lost 3 bases, J lost 1 base, and 5 bases stayed unmatched. The length of the CDR3 is 14 residues.